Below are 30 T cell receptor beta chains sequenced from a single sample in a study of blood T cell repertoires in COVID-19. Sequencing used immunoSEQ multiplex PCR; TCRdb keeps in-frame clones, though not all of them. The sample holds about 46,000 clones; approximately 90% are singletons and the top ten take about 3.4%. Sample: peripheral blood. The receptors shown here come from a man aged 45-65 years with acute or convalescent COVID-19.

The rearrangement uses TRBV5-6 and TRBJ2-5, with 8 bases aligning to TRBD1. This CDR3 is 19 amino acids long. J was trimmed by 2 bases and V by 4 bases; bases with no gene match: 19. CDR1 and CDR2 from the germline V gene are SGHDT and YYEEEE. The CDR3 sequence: CASSRTEPSRDRPQETQYF. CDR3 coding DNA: TGTGCCAGCAGCCGCACGGAACCGTCTAGGGACAGGCCACAAGAGACCCAGTACTTC. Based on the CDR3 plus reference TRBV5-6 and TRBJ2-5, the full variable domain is DAGVTQSPTHLIKTRGQQVTLRCSPKSGHDTVSWYQQALGQGPQFIFQYYEEEERQRGNFPDRFSGHQFPNYSSELNVNALLLGDSALYLCASSRTEPSRDRPQETQYFGPGTRLLVL.

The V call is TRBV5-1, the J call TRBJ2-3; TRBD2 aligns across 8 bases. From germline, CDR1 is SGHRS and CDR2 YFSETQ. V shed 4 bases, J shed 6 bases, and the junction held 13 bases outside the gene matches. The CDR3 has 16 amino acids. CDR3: CASSPPAAGAVDTQYF. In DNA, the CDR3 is TGCGCCAGCAGCCCCCCAGCAGCGGGAGCGGTTGATACGCAGTATTTT.

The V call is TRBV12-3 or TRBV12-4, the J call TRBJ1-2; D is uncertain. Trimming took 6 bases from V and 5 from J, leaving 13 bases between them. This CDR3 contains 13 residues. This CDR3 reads CASSPRNLYGYTF. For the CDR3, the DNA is TGTGCCAGCAGCCCCCGTAACCTATATGGCTACACCTTC.

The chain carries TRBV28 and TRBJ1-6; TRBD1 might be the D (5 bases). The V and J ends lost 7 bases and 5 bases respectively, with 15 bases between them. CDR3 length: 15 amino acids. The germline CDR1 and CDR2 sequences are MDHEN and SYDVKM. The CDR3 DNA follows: TGTGCCAGCACTAGTGGGGGGACGGATAATTCACCCCTCCACTTT. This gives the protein CASTSGGTDNSPLHF.

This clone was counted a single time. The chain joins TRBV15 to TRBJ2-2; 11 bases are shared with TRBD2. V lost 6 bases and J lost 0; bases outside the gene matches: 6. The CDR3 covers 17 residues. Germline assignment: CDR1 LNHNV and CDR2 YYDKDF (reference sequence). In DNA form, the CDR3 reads TGTGCCACCAGAGCACTAGCGGGGGACCCGAACACCGGGGAGCTGTTTTTT. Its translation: CATRALAGDPNTGELFF.

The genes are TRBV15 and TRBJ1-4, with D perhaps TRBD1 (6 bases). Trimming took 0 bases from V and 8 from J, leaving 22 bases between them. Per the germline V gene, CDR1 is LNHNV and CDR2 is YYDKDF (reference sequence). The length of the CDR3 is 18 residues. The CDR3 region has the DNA TGTGCCACCAGCAGAGATTGGCAGGGGTTGGTTGATGGGGAAAAACTGTTTTTT. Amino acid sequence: CATSRDWQGLVDGEKLFF. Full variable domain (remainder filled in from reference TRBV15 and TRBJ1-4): DAMVIQNPRYQVTQFGKPVTLSCSQTLNHNVMYWYQQKSSQAPKLLFHYYDKDFNNEADTPDNFQSRRPNTSFCFLDIRSPGLGDTAMYLCATSRDWQGLVDGEKLFFGSGTQLSVL.

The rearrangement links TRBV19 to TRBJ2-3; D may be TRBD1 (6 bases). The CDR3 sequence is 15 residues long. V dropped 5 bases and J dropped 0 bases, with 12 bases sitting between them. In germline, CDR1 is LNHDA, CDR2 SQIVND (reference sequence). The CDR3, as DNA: TGTGCCAGTAGTGCCGACAGGATTAGCACAGATACGCAGTATTTT. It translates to CASSADRISTDTQYF.

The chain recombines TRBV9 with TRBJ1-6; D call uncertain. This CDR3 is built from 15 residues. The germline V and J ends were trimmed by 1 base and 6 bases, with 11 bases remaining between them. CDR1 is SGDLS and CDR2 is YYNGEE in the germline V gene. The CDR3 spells CASSVRTAGNSPLHF. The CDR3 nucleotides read TGTGCCAGCAGCGTACGAACAGCTGGTAATTCACCCCTCCACTTT.

The CDR3: CASSPLASNSPLHF. DNA of the CDR3: TGTGCCAGCAGCCCTCTGGCCTCTAATTCACCCCTCCACTTT. The V and J genes are TRBV7-8 and TRBJ1-6; no reliable D call. V gave up 5 bases and J gave up 6 bases, with 11 bases separating them. Per the germline V gene, CDR1 is SGHVS and CDR2 is FQNEAQ. CDR3 length: 14 residues.

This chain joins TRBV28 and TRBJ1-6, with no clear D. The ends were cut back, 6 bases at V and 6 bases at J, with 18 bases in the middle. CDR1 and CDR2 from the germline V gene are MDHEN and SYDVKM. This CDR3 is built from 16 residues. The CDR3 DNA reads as TGTGCCAGCAGCCCAGGAGGCGCATATAGTAATTCACCCCTCCACTTT. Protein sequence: CASSPGGAYSNSPLHF.

CDR3 nucleotides: TGTGCCAGCAGCCTTCAGAGGGGAATAGCAGGGAGGTATGGCTACACCTTC. The encoded protein is CASSLQRGIAGRYGYTF. V is TRBV3-1 (or the pseudogene TRBV3-2) and J is TRBJ1-2; possibly TRBD1 for D (5 bases). CDR3 length equals 17 residues. Trimming took 4 bases from V and 5 from J, leaving 23 bases between them. In germline, CDR1 is LGHDT, CDR2 YNNKEL (reference sequence).

CDR3 loop: CAWSDSGGYTF. CDR3 nucleotides: TGTGCCTGGAGTGATTCCGGTGGCTACACCTTC. The chain has TRBV30 and TRBJ1-2; D is unclear. Germline V gene data show CDR1 as GTSNPN and CDR2 as SVGIG (reference sequence). V was shortened by 1 base and J by 7 bases, with 7 bases between the two germline ends. The CDR3 loop spans 11 amino acids.

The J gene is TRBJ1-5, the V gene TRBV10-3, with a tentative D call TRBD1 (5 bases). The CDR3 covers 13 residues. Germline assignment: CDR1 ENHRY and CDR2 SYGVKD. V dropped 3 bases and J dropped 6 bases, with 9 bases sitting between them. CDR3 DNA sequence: TGTGCCATCAGTGACAGGGTGGCTCAGCCCCAGCATTTT. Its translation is CAISDRVAQPQHF.

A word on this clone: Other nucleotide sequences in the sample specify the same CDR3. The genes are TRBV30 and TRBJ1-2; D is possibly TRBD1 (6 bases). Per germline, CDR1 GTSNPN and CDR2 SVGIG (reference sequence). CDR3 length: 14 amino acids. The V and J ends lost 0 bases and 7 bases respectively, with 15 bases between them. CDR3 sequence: CAWSVEQGRGGYTF. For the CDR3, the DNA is TGTGCCTGGAGTGTAGAACAGGGCAGAGGTGGCTACACCTTC.

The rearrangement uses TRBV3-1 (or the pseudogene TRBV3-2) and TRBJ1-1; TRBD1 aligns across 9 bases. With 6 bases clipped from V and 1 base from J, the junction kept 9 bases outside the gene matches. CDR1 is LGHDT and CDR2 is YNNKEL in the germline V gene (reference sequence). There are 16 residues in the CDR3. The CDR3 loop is CASSPGQGWTNTEAFF. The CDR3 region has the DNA TGTGCCAGCAGTCCTGGACAGGGGTGGACGAACACTGAAGCTTTCTTT.

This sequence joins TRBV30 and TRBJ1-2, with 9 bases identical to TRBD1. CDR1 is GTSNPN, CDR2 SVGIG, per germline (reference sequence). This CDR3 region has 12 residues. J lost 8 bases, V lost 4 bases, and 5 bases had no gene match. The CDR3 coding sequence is TGTGCCTGGAAGGGGACAGGGTTCGGCTACACCTTC. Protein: CAWKGTGFGYTF.

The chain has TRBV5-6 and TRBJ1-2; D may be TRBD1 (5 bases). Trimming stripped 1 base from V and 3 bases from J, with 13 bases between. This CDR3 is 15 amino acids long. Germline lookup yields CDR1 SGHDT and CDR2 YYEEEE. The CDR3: CASSLRTARDYGYTF. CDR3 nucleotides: TGTGCCAGCAGCTTGAGGACCGCCAGGGACTATGGCTACACCTTC.

The CDR3 is CASSRVRDNEQFF. Here the CDR3 DNA reads TGTGCCAGCAGTCGGGTACGCGACAATGAGCAGTTCTTC. The rearrangement joins TRBV2 to TRBJ2-1, with D hard to call. Germline V lookup: CDR1 SNHLY, CDR2 FYNNEI. This CDR3 spans 13 amino acids. The V gene lost 5 bases and the J gene lost 5 bases, with 10 bases spanning the gap.

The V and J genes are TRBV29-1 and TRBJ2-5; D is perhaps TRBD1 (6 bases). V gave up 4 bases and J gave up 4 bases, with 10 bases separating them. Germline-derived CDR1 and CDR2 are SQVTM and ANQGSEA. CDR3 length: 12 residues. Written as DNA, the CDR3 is TGCAGCGTTGTGACGACAGGAGAGACCCAGTACTTC. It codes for CSVVTTGETQYF.

DNA of the CDR3: TGTGCCAGCAGCTTTCGGGGACAGAAAAACCCCAGGGGATACACTGAAGCTTTCTTT. Its protein is CASSFRGQKNPRGYTEAFF. The chain links TRBV7-9 to TRBJ1-1; 7 bases are shared with TRBD1. The CDR3 is made up of 19 amino acids. Germline loops: CDR1 SEHNR, CDR2 FQNEAQ (reference sequence). The J segment lost 3 bases and the V segment lost 3 bases, leaving 19 bases of the junction unmatched.

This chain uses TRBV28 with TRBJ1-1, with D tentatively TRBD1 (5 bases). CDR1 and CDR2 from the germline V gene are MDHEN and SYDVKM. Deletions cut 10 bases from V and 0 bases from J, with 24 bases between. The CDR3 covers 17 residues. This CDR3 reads CAIDIPVGRGMNTEAFF. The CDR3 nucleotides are TGTGCCATCGATATCCCGGTGGGGAGGGGTATGAACACTGAAGCTTTCTTT.

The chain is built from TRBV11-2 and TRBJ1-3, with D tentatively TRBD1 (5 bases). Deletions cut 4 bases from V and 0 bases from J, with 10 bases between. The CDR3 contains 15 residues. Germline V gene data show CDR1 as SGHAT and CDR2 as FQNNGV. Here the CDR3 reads CASSSVQGSGNTIYF. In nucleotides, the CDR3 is TGTGCCAGCAGCTCAGTTCAGGGCTCTGGAAACACCATATATTTT. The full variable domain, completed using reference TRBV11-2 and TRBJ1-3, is EAGVAQSPRYKIIEKRQSVAFWCNPISGHATLYWYQQILGQGPKLLIQFQNNGVVDDSQLPKDRFSAERLKGVDSTLKIQPAKLEDSAVYLCASSSVQGSGNTIYFGEGSWLTVV.

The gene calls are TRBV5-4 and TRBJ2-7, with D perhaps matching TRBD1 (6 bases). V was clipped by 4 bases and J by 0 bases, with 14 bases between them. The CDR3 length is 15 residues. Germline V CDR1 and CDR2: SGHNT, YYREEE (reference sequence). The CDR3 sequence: CASSPRQASSYEQYF. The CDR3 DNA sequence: TGTGCCAGCAGCCCACGACAGGCGAGCTCCTACGAGCAGTACTTC.

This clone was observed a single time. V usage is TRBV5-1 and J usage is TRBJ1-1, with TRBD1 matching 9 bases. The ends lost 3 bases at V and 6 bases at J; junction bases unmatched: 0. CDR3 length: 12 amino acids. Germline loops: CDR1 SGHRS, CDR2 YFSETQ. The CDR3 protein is CASSWDRAEAFF. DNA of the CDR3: TGCGCCAGCAGCTGGGACAGGGCTGAAGCTTTCTTT.

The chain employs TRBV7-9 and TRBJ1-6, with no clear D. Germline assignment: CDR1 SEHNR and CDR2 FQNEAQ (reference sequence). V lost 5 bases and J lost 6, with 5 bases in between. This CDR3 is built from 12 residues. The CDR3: CASSRSNSPLHF. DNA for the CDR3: TGTGCCAGCAGCCGGAGTAATTCACCCCTCCACTTT.

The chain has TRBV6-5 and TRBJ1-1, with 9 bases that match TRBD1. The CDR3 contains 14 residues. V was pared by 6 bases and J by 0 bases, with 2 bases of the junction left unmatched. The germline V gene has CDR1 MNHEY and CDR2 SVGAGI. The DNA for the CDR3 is TGTGCCAGCAGGACAGGGGGGATGAACACTGAAGCTTTCTTT. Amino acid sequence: CASRTGGMNTEAFF.

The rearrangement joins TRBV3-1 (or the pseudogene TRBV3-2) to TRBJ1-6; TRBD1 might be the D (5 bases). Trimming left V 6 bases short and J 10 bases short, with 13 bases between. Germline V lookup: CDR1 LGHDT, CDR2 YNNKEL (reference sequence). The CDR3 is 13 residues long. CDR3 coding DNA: TGTGCCAGCAGTCCGGCGGGGGGGTCACCCCTCCACTTT. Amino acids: CASSPAGGSPLHF.

CDR3 protein: CASRLAWTGRSYEQYF. As DNA, the CDR3 is TGTGCAAGTCGCTTAGCGTGGACAGGGCGTTCCTACGAGCAGTACTTC. The V gene is TRBV12-2, the J gene TRBJ2-7; the tabulated D call, TRBD1, remains unverified against the DNA. TRBV12-2 is classified as a pseudogene. The CDR3 consists of 16 residues.

For the CDR3, the DNA is TGTGCCAGCAGCTTAGAGGTTGACAGGTCGTACTATGGCTACACCTTC. Amino acids: CASSLEVDRSYYGYTF. This rearrangement joins TRBV5-6 to TRBJ1-2, with D possibly being TRBD1 (6 bases). V dropped 2 bases and J dropped 3 bases, with 17 bases sitting between them. Germline CDR1 reads SGHDT; CDR2 reads YYEEEE. The CDR3 loop spans 16 amino acids.

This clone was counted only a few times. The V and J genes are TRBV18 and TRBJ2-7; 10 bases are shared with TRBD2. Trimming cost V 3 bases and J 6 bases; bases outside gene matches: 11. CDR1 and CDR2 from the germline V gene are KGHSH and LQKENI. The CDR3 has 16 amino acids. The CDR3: CASSPTSGPLGGEQYF. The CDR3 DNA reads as TGTGCCAGCTCACCGACTAGCGGGCCACTGGGGGGCGAGCAGTACTTC.